This paragraph covers one T cell receptor beta chain sequence. The data originate from a study of a mutant IDH1 vaccine in newly diagnosed glioma. TCRdb's table, derived via immunoSEQ multiplex PCR, lists solely in-frame clones and lacks some. The sample lists over 75,000 clones, 70% to 90% occurring once. Germline V CDR1 and CDR2: SGHRS, YFSETQ. The CDR3 sequence is 14 residues long. Trimming cost V 0 bases and J 3 bases, with 9 bases left between them. As to time point: baseline, week 1 (first vaccination visit). Sample treatment: pre-vaccination baseline after standard-of-care therapy. The sequences come from PBMCs, collected from a glioma patient treated with radiotherapy, temozolomide or both. The origin of this receptor is a woman in her fifties or sixties with glioma. The J gene is TRBJ1-2, the V gene TRBV5-1; no reliable D call. The chain's CDR3 is CASSLAPGDYGYTF. The CDR3 nucleotides are TGCGCCAGCAGCTTGGCACCCGGAGACTATGGCTACACCTTC. Full variable domain (remainder filled in from reference TRBV5-1 and TRBJ1-2): KAGVTQTPRYLIKTRGQQVTLSCSPISGHRSVSWYQQTPGQGLQFLFEYFSETQRNKGNFPGRFSGRQFSNSRSEMNVSTLELGDSALYLCASSLAPGDYGYTFGSGTRLTVV.